This section outlines one TCR beta chain sequence together with its context. With 60 Vbeta and 13 Jbeta primers, the PCR was carried out. Produced via immunoSEQ multiplex PCR; TCRdb's table is partial and in-frame only. The sample includes 150,000 or so clones, 60% to 80% of them seen just once. The CDR3 contains 19 residues. Germline V CDR1 and CDR2: SGHAT, FQNNGV. V shed 5 bases, J shed 4 bases, and the junction held 15 bases outside the gene matches. The data originate from a study of cytomegalovirus exposure and HLA in healthy donors. The TCR comes from a male donor in good health and CMV-seronegative. Sequenced material: PBMCs. The chain employs TRBV11-2 and TRBJ1-6, with 9 bases fitting TRBD1. The CDR3 sequence: CASSPWTGALEEYNSPLHF. The DNA of the CDR3 is TGTGCCAGCAGCCCATGGACAGGGGCTTTGGAGGAGTATAATTCACCCCTCCACTTT.